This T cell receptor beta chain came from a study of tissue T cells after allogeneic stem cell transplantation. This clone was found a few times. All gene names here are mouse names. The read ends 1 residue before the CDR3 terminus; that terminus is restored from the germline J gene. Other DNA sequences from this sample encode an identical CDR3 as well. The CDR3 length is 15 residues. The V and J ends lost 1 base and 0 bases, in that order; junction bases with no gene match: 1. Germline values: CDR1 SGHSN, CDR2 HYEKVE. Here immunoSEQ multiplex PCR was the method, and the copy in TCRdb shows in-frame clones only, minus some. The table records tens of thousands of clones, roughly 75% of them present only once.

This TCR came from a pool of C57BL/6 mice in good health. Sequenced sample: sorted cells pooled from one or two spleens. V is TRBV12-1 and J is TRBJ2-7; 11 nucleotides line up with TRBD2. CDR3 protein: CASSLGLGGSYEQYF. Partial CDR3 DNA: TGTGCCAGCTCTCTAGGACTGGGGGGCTCCTATGAACAGTAC.